Described below is a single T cell receptor beta chain sequence and its context. Its antigen is undetermined. This record comes from a study of T cell responses to AZD1222 COVID-19 vaccine. The repertoire was sequenced with immunoSEQ multiplex PCR; TCRdb's copy has only in-frame clones and lacks some. The data contain 100,000 to 150,000 clones, about 89% of them singletons. Points from the study as a whole: Among vaccine-associated CD4 TCRs, coverage spanned spike, with dominance at 160-218 and 743-854. Spike-specific TCR breadth and depth were elevated following two AZD1222 doses. Clonal diversity may have been underestimated, and the donors were mostly white British, with more females than males.

CDR3 length equals 13 residues. CDR1 SGHTA and CDR2 FQGNSA come from the germline V gene. The V and J ends lost 0 bases and 14 bases, in that order; junction bases with no gene match: 6. The chain carries TRBV7-2 and TRBJ2-4; 8 bases map to TRBD2. This sequence originates from an adult in good health. The sample consisted of peripheral blood, taken on day 0 of AZD1222 vaccination. CDR3 nucleotide sequence: TGTGCCAGCAGCTTAGCGGCTACTAGCGGCAAGTACTTC. The encoded protein is CASSLAATSGKYF.